These T cell receptor beta chains were read from a single sample in a study of cytomegalovirus exposure and HLA in healthy donors. This table comes from immunoSEQ multiplex PCR, and its TCRdb copy is limited to in-frame clones, with some not included. The sample includes about 330,000 clones, approximately 90% of them seen just once. The sample taken for sequencing was PBMCs. The receptors originated from a young woman in good health and CMV-seropositive. CDR3s include the opening cysteine and the closing phenylalanine or tryptophan. D genes are given only for firm matches. For some rows the clone size is stated as once, few or many, or as a class when expanded; others skip it.

V gene: TRBV19
clone size: -
D gene: -
J gene: TRBJ1-1
CDR3 protein: CASSPLSGRGNTEAFF
CDR3 DNA: TGTGCCAGTAGCCCACTTAGCGGCAGGGGAAACACTGAAGCTTTCTTT

V gene: TRBV13
clone size: -
D gene: TRBD1
J gene: TRBJ1-5
CDR3 protein: CASSHGQVNQPQHF
CDR3 DNA: TGTGCCAGCAGCCACGGACAGGTCAATCAGCCCCAGCATTTT

V gene: TRBV13
clone size: few
D gene: -
J gene: TRBJ1-6
CDR3 protein: CASSLVGRDPGSPLHF
CDR3 DNA: TGTGCCAGCAGCTTAGTTGGCAGGGATCCTGGTTCACCCCTCCACTTT

V gene: TRBV10-3
clone size: -
D gene: -
J gene: TRBJ1-2
CDR3 protein: CAISPSTGGEGYTF
CDR3 DNA: TGTGCCATCAGCCCTTCTACCGGAGGGGAGGGCTACACCTTC

V gene: TRBV5-4
clone size: -
D gene: -
J gene: TRBJ1-2
CDR3 protein: CASSLDGGGYTF
CDR3 DNA: TGTGCCAGCAGCTTGGATGGGGGTGGCTACACCTTC

V gene: TRBV28
clone size: -
D gene: -
J gene: TRBJ2-7
CDR3 protein: CASSDWGQRQYF
CDR3 DNA: TGTGCCAGCAGTGATTGGGGCCAGAGGCAGTACTTC

V gene: TRBV9
clone size: once
D gene: TRBD2
J gene: TRBJ2-3
CDR3 protein: CASSSRDYGYPDTQYF
CDR3 DNA: TGTGCCAGCAGCTCCCGGGACTACGGGTACCCAGATACGCAGTATTTT

V gene: TRBV19
clone size: -
D gene: -
J gene: TRBJ2-7
CDR3 protein: CASSRGYEQYF
CDR3 DNA: TGTGCCAGTAGCAGGGGCTACGAGCAGTACTTC

V gene: TRBV27
clone size: -
D gene: TRBD2
J gene: TRBJ2-5
CDR3 protein: CASSLGLAGIETQYF
CDR3 DNA: TGTGCCAGCAGTTTAGGGCTAGCGGGGATTGAGACCCAGTACTTC

V gene: TRBV6-1
clone size: -
D gene: TRBD1
J gene: TRBJ1-5
CDR3 protein: CASSGRQGNQPQHF
CDR3 DNA: TGTGCCAGCAGTGGCCGACAGGGAAATCAGCCCCAGCATTTT

V gene: TRBV5-5
clone size: -
D gene: -
J gene: TRBJ1-5
CDR3 protein: CASSLLGAQPQHF
CDR3 DNA: TGTGCCAGCAGCTTGCTCGGGGCTCAGCCCCAGCATTTT

V gene: TRBV2
clone size: -
D gene: -
J gene: TRBJ2-3
CDR3 protein: CASSDWADTQYF
CDR3 DNA: TGTGCCAGCAGTGATTGGGCAGATACGCAGTATTTT

V gene: TRBV2
clone size: -
D gene: -
J gene: TRBJ1-4
CDR3 protein: CASRRDWGNEKLFF
CDR3 DNA: TGTGCCAGCAGAAGGGACTGGGGTAATGAAAAACTGTTTTTT

V gene: TRBV27
clone size: -
D gene: -
J gene: TRBJ2-7
CDR3 protein: CASIGQQYEQYF
CDR3 DNA: TGTGCCAGCATTGGACAGCAGTACGAGCAGTACTTC

V gene: TRBV30
clone size: -
D gene: TRBD1
J gene: TRBJ1-2
CDR3 protein: CAWSAWTGSYGGYGYTF
CDR3 DNA: TGTGCCTGGAGTGCATGGACAGGGTCGTATGGGGGCTATGGCTACACCTTC

V gene: TRBV5-4
clone size: -
D gene: -
J gene: TRBJ1-4
CDR3 protein: CASSRDPQAEKLFF
CDR3 DNA: TGTGCCAGCAGCCGGGACCCGCAAGCCGAAAAACTGTTTTTT

V gene: TRBV27
clone size: -
D gene: -
J gene: TRBJ1-2
CDR3 protein: CASSLSAGGRGGYTF
CDR3 DNA: TGTGCCAGCAGTTTATCGGCAGGCGGTCGGGGTGGCTACACCTTC

V gene: TRBV6-1
clone size: -
D gene: -
J gene: TRBJ2-7
CDR3 protein: CASSIGGSSYEQYF
CDR3 DNA: TGTGCCAGCAGTATTGGGGGGAGCTCCTACGAGCAGTACTTC

V gene: TRBV7-3
clone size: -
D gene: TRBD2
J gene: TRBJ2-2
CDR3 protein: CASSLDPSGTTNTGELFF
CDR3 DNA: TGTGCCAGCAGCCTCGACCCTAGCGGGACGACGAACACCGGGGAGCTGTTTTTT

V gene: TRBV5-1
clone size: -
D gene: TRBD1
J gene: TRBJ1-2
CDR3 protein: CASSLNPRGQGRDGYTF
CDR3 DNA: TGCGCCAGCAGCTTAAACCCCCGCGGACAGGGGCGGGATGGCTACACCTTC

V gene: TRBV28
clone size: -
D gene: -
J gene: TRBJ2-7
CDR3 protein: CASVNYDEQYF
CDR3 DNA: TGTGCCAGCGTCAACTACGACGAGCAGTACTTC

V gene: TRBV28
clone size: -
D gene: -
J gene: TRBJ1-4
CDR3 protein: CASSLLGRREKLFF
CDR3 DNA: TGTGCCAGCAGTTTACTGGGGCGCAGGGAAAAACTGTTTTTT